This T cell receptor (beta chain) originates from a study of technical replicates of blood from a few donors. The length of the CDR3 is 14 residues. The germline V and J ends were trimmed by 5 bases and 6 bases, with 17 bases remaining between them. Germline V gives CDR1 SGHAT, CDR2 FQDESV (reference sequence). The assay was immunoSEQ multiplex PCR, and TCRdb's table has in-frame clones only and misses some. The table includes tens of thousands of clones, less than 99% detected once. The chain combines TRBV11-1 with TRBJ2-7; possibly TRBD2 for D (5 bases). The receptor comes from a human donor in good health. Sequenced: T cells isolated from PBMCs. In nucleotides, the CDR3 is TGTGCCAGCAGCACATTTCGGGGTATGGGCGAGCAGTACTTC. It translates to CASSTFRGMGEQYF.